The 22 T cell receptor beta chains reported below all come from one sample, sequenced in a study of T-cell memory formation after mild COVID-19. TCRdb reprocessed the 5' RACE reads with MiXCR, giving one entry per CDR3 protein. The sample gives approximately 430,000 distinct CDR3 sequences, around a quarter of which show up once; about an eighth is in the top ten. The sequenced sample consisted of PBMCs or a T cell subset sorted from them (not recorded which). The receptor source for this set is an adult woman who had mild COVID-19 (a few samples of this study predate the infection). Cell type and time point are not known.

This clonotype has just a few counts. The J gene is TRBJ1-1, the V gene TRBV27; D call uncertain. V was cut by 0 bases and J by 5 bases, with 7 bases left in between. The CDR3 has 13 amino acids. Per germline, CDR1 MNHEY and CDR2 SMNVEV (reference sequence). The CDR3 nucleotides read TGTGCCAGCAGTTTATCGATCGGTACTGAAGCTTTCTTT. Translated, it gives CASSLSIGTEAFF.

The chain's CDR3 is CASSHGGLQETQYF. The CDR3 nucleotides read TGTGCCAGCAGCCATGGAGGACTTCAAGAGACCCAGTACTTC. The V and J genes are TRBV14 and TRBJ2-5; a weak D match, TRBD2 (5 bases). The CDR3 runs to 14 residues. Trimming shortened V by 3 bases and J by 2 bases, and 10 bases separated the two germline ends. CDR1 is SGHDN and CDR2 is FVKESK in the germline V gene.

The CDR3 is CASSQDGQTKNIQYF. The CDR3 nucleotides are TGCGCCAGCAGCCAAGACGGACAGACCAAAAACATTCAGTACTTC. This sequence joins TRBV4-1 and TRBJ2-4; tentative D call: TRBD1 (6 bases). Germline CDR1 is MGHRA and CDR2 is YSYEKL. V gave up 0 bases and J gave up 2 bases, with 8 bases separating them. The CDR3 has 15 residues.

This clonotype appeared a few times. The V gene is TRBV9, the J gene TRBJ2-7, with 11 bases matching TRBD1. CDR1 is SGDLS, CDR2 YYNGEE, per germline. This CDR3 comprises 20 residues. After removal of 4 bases from V and 0 bases from J, the junction contained 18 bases not matched to a gene. The CDR3 DNA sequence: TGTGCCAGCAGCTTCAACACCGGGACAGGGGGAAACGCTCACTCCTACGAGCAGTACTTC. As protein: CASSFNTGTGGNAHSYEQYF. Drawing the rest from reference TRBV9 and TRBJ2-7, the complete variable domain is DSGVTQTPKHLITATGQRVTLRCSPRSGDLSVYWYQQSLDQGLQFLIQYYNGEERAKGNILERFSAQQFPDLHSELNLSSLELGDSALYFCASSFNTGTGGNAHSYEQYFGPGTRLTVT.

This chain uses TRBV5-1 with TRBJ1-6, with TRBD1 matching 7 bases. V lost 3 bases and J lost 5; bases outside the gene matches: 8. This CDR3 has 16 amino acids. Germline assignment: CDR1 SGHRS and CDR2 YFSETQ. The CDR3 loop reads CASSYGTVDDNSPLHF. The CDR3 coding sequence is TGCGCCAGCAGCTACGGGACAGTGGATGATAATTCACCCCTCCACTTT. Looking up the rest from reference TRBV5-1 and TRBJ1-6 gives the full variable domain: KAGVTQTPRYLIKTRGQQVTLSCSPISGHRSVSWYQQTPGQGLQFLFEYFSETQRNKGNFPGRFSGRQFSNSRSEMNVSTLELGDSALYLCASSYGTVDDNSPLHFGNGTRLTVT.

The V and J genes are TRBV12-3 or TRBV12-4 and TRBJ2-1; 7 bases line up with TRBD2. CDR3 length equals 18 residues. J was trimmed by 1 base and V by 4 bases; bases with no gene match: 13. DNA of the CDR3: TGTGCCAGCAGTTCTCAAGGACTAGTGTCATCTTCCTACAATGAGCAGTTCTTC. This sequence encodes CASSSQGLVSSSYNEQFF.

This clonotype showed up just a few times. The chain couples TRBV20-1 to TRBJ2-5; weak D call: TRBD2 (6 bases). The CDR3 extends over 15 amino acids. The germline V and J ends were trimmed by 3 bases and 5 bases, with 19 bases remaining between them. From germline, CDR1 is DFQATT and CDR2 SNEGSKA (reference sequence). The CDR3, as DNA: TGCAGTGCTAGCCGATTGGTTCCCAGCGGGGAGACCCAGTACTTC. As protein: CSASRLVPSGETQYF.

This rearrangement joins TRBV11-1 to TRBJ2-3; the match to TRBD1 covers 8 bases. The germline CDR1 and CDR2 sequences are SGHAT and FQDESV (reference sequence). This CDR3 has 13 amino acids. J lost 5 bases, V lost 11 bases, and 9 bases had no gene match. The CDR3 sequence is CASKGQGVDTQYF. The CDR3 region has the DNA TGTGCCTCTAAAGGACAGGGTGTAGATACGCAGTATTTT.

The chain employs TRBV6-5 and TRBJ2-3; D is perhaps TRBD2 (5 bases). Germline CDR1 reads MNHEY; CDR2 reads SVGAGI. Trimming took off 10 bases at V and 2 bases at J, with 10 bases between the two ends. CDR3 length: 12 amino acids. CDR3 in DNA: TGTGCCACAGGACTCCTCACAGATACGCAGTATTTT. Translated: CATGLLTDTQYF.

The CDR3: CASSFKPSGGATDTQYF. The CDR3 DNA sequence: TGTGCCAGCAGCTTTAAGCCTAGCGGGGGGGCCACAGATACGCAGTATTTT. The chain couples TRBV5-5 to TRBJ2-3; 12 nucleotides align to TRBD2. After removal of 2 bases from V and 2 bases from J, the junction contained 6 bases not matched to a gene. The CDR3 has 17 residues. Germline-derived CDR1 and CDR2 are SGHKS and YYEKEE (reference sequence).

The rearrangement links TRBV6-2 or TRBV6-3 to TRBJ1-1, with a possible D match to TRBD1 (5 bases). Trimming cost V 2 bases and J 2 bases, with 15 bases left between them. Looked up from germline, CDR1 is MNHEY and CDR2 is SVGEGT. This CDR3 has 16 residues. CDR3 region: CASSYRSGRSNTEAFF. The CDR3 region has the DNA TGTGCCAGCAGTTACCGTTCGGGACGCTCAAACACTGAAGCTTTCTTT.

This clonotype was detected many times. The chain uses TRBV5-1 and TRBJ2-7, with D possibly matching TRBD2 (6 bases). The CDR3 is 14 amino acids. From germline, CDR1 is SGHRS and CDR2 YFSETQ. Trimming cost V 0 bases and J 3 bases, with 10 bases left between them. This chain's CDR3 is CASSLAGEGYEQYF. The CDR3 DNA sequence: TGCGCCAGCAGCTTGGCGGGGGAAGGCTACGAGCAGTACTTC.

The V call is TRBV9, the J call TRBJ2-1; D is perhaps TRBD1 (6 bases). CDR3 length: 14 residues. Germline V gene data show CDR1 as SGDLS and CDR2 as YYNGEE. V was clipped by 1 base and J by 7 bases, with 12 bases between them. Here the CDR3 DNA reads TGTGCCAGCAGCGTACCCGGACAGTTTAATGAGCAGTTCTTC. Translated, it gives CASSVPGQFNEQFF. Complete variable domain (other parts from reference TRBV9 and TRBJ2-1): DSGVTQTPKHLITATGQRVTLRCSPRSGDLSVYWYQQSLDQGLQFLIQYYNGEERAKGNILERFSAQQFPDLHSELNLSSLELGDSALYFCASSVPGQFNEQFFGPGTRLTVL.

CDR3 in amino acids: CASSQLGRGNGYTF. The CDR3 nucleotides are TGTGCCAGCAGCCAATTGGGCAGGGGGAATGGCTACACCTTC. The rearrangement joins TRBV3-1 to TRBJ1-2, with 7 bases matching TRBD1. The CDR3 is 14 residues long. Losses at the gene ends were 2 bases for V and 6 bases for J; bases not matched to a gene: 6. Germline CDR1 is LGHDT and CDR2 is YNNKEL (reference sequence).

This clonotype was seen more than once but under ten times. The chain uses TRBV6-5 and TRBJ2-2; 7 nucleotides match TRBD1. From germline, CDR1 is MNHEY and CDR2 SVGAGI. This CDR3 is built from 14 residues. V was pared by 5 bases and J by 2 bases, with 2 bases of the junction left unmatched. This chain's CDR3 is CASSRQGNTGELFF. The CDR3 coding sequence is TGTGCCAGCAGTCGACAGGGTAACACCGGGGAGCTGTTTTTT.

The J gene is TRBJ2-5, the V gene TRBV12-3 or TRBV12-4; D is perhaps TRBD2 (5 bases). The CDR3 consists of 12 residues. V gave up 3 bases and J gave up 7 bases, with 9 bases separating them. CDR3 nucleotide sequence: TGTGCCAGCAGTTTGGGAGTAGTGACCCAGTACTTC. Translated: CASSLGVVTQYF.

The gene calls are TRBV4-3 and TRBJ1-2, with 9 positions matching TRBD1. The CDR3 runs to 17 residues. V was pared by 4 bases and J by 1 base, with 10 bases of the junction left unmatched. CDR1 is LGHNA and CDR2 is YSLEER in the germline V gene. The CDR3 spells CASSPTWRDRDNYGYTF. The CDR3 region has the DNA TGCGCCAGCAGCCCCACGTGGCGGGACAGGGATAACTATGGCTACACCTTC.

This clonotype was seen more than once but under ten times. CDR3 sequence reads: CASSLVGAGYEQYF. CDR3 DNA sequence: TGTGCCAGCAGCTTGGTAGGGGCAGGCTACGAGCAGTACTTC. The J gene is TRBJ2-7, the V gene TRBV5-6; tentatively, D is TRBD1 (5 bases). The V and J ends lost 0 bases and 3 bases respectively, with 10 bases between them. This CDR3 region has 14 residues. The germline V gene has CDR1 SGHDT and CDR2 YYEEEE.

Points on this clonotype: One end of the junction fails to match germline, which may point to a read error. This chain uses TRBV24-1 with TRBJ1-1; a weak D match, TRBD1 (5 bases). Germline values: CDR1 KGHDR, CDR2 SFDVKD. The CDR3 has 12 residues. CDR3 sequence (DNA): TGTGCCACCAGTGATAGTGGAACACAGGCCATCTTT. It specifies CATSDSGTQAIF.

This clonotype was observed many times. The chain has TRBV6-5 and TRBJ2-5; 9 nucleotides match TRBD1. This CDR3 spans 13 amino acids. The V segment lost 7 bases and the J segment 7 bases; nucleotides outside the gene matches: 7. Germline V gene lookup returns CDR1 MNHEY and CDR2 SVGAGI. CDR3: CASTPGTGRTQYF. CDR3 coding DNA: TGTGCCAGCACCCCGGGGACAGGGAGGACCCAGTACTTC.

The V gene is TRBV5-5, the J gene TRBJ1-5, with 7 positions matching TRBD1. The CDR3 has 17 residues. The trim removed 3 bases at V and 5 bases at J, leaving 14 bases unmatched. CDR1 is SGHKS, CDR2 YYEKEE, per germline (reference sequence). The CDR3 loop is CASSSLETRTGYQPQHF. CDR3 nucleotides: TGTGCCAGCAGCTCCCTAGAGACACGGACAGGCTATCAGCCCCAGCATTTT.

V usage is TRBV24-1 and J usage is TRBJ1-2; D possibly corresponds to TRBD1 (5 bases). The germline gives CDR1 KGHDR, CDR2 SFDVKD. V was cut by 4 bases and J by 5 bases, with 13 bases left in between. The CDR3 spans 14 residues. CDR3 sequence reads: CATSDSDTMYGYTF. CDR3 DNA: TGTGCCACCAGTGACTCGGACACCATGTATGGCTACACCTTC.